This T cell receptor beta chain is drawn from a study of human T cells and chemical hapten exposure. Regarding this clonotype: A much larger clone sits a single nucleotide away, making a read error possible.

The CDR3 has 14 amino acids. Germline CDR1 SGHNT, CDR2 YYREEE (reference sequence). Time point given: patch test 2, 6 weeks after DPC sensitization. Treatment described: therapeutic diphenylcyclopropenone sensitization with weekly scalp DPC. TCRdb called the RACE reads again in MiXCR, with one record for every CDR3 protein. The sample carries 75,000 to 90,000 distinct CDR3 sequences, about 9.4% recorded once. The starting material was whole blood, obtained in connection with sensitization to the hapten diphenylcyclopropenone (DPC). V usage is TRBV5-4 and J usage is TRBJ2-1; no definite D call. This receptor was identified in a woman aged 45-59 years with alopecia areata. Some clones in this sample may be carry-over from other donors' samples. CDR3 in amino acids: CASSLDGTYNERFF. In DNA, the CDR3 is TGTGCCAGCAGCTTGGACGGAACCTACAATGAGCGGTTCTTC.